These 7 T cell receptor beta chains share one sample of origin, sequenced in a study of regulatory T cells in long-lasting Graves disease. Investigators prepared the TCR beta libraries by applying iRepertoire HTBI primers and Arm-PCR of CDR3 regions. From the multiplex PCR reads, TCRdb called clonotypes with MiXCR, one entry per CDR3 protein. The repertoire holds 360,000 or so distinct CDR3 sequences, with about 12% as singletons. Time point meaning: newly diagnosed GD, antithyroid drugs for less than 3 months. The authors made the TCR library using RNA they extracted from PBMCs. These data also formed part of another study, on T cells in Graves' hyperthyroidism and ophthalmopathy.

Material: peripheral blood mononuclear cells (PBMCs), obtained at new diagnosis, from a patient treated with antithyroid drugs. The receptors come from a woman in her late teens or twenties with Graves disease.

This clonotype was counted ten times or more. This chain joins TRBV7-2 and TRBJ2-7, with D perhaps TRBD1 or TRBD2 (7 bases each). In germline, CDR1 is SGHTA, CDR2 FQGNSA. This CDR3 is 15 amino acids long. Deletions cut 7 bases from V and 4 bases from J, with 20 bases between. CDR3 protein: CASKIQGEGRYEQYF. The CDR3 DNA reads TGTGCCAGCAAGATTCAGGGGGAGGGCCGATACGAGCAGTACTTC.

This clonotype was observed at least ten times. This chain links TRBV20-1 with TRBJ2-1, with 12 positions matching TRBD2. The V and J ends lost 5 bases and 6 bases, in that order; junction bases with no gene match: 5. Germline V lookup: CDR1 DFQATT, CDR2 SNEGSKA (reference sequence). The CDR3 has 14 amino acids. The CDR3 region has the DNA TGCAGTGCTCGACTAGCGGGAGTGATCAATGAGCAGTTCTTC. Protein sequence: CSARLAGVINEQFF.

This clonotype has just a few counts. This may arise from a read error, as a much more abundant clone is one base away. The chain carries TRBV3-1 and TRBJ1-1; D unresolved. The CDR3 spans 13 residues. Trimming removed 5 bases from V and 1 base from J, with 8 bases in between. Germline-derived CDR1 and CDR2 are LGHDT and YNNKEL (reference sequence). The CDR3 sequence is CASSSQTNTEAFF. The CDR3 DNA sequence: TGTGCCAGCAGCTCACAGACGAACACTGAAGCTTTCTTT.

This clonotype was detected many times. The rearrangement joins TRBV10-3 to TRBJ2-7; the D is unclear. Germline V gives CDR1 ENHRY, CDR2 SYGVKD. The CDR3 totals 12 residues. V lost 4 bases and J 0 bases, leaving 4 bases between the germline ends. The CDR3 DNA is TGTGCCATCAGTGTTCACTCCTACGAGCAGTACGTC. As protein: CAISVHSYEQYV.

This clonotype was counted only a few times. This sequence may be a read error, since a much larger clone differs from it by one base. The V call is TRBV24-1, the J call TRBJ2-3; TRBD2 matches 11 bases. Germline V gives CDR1 KGHDR, CDR2 SFDVKD. The CDR3 runs to 17 residues. DNA of the CDR3: TGTGCCACCAGTCATGCGGGACTAGCGGTATCCACAGATACGCAGTGTTTT. Protein sequence: CATSHAGLAVSTDTQCF.

A few counts support this clonotype. This rearrangement joins TRBV14 to TRBJ1-1; a possible D gene is TRBD1 (5 bases). This CDR3 has 13 amino acids. Germline V gene lookup returns CDR1 SGHDN and CDR2 FVKESK. V was clipped by 1 base and J by 5 bases, with 8 bases between them. The DNA for the CDR3 is TGTGCCAGCAGCCAAGGCAGGGTGACTGAAGCTTTCTTT. Translation: CASSQGRVTEAFF.

This clonotype was seen only a few times. The rearrangement links TRBV6-2 or TRBV6-3 to TRBJ2-4; no firm D call. The germline CDR1 and CDR2 sequences are MNHEY and SVGEGT. The ends were cut back, 5 bases at V and 13 bases at J, with 18 bases in the middle. The length of the CDR3 is 13 residues. The CDR3 nucleotides read TGTGCCAGCAGTCTAGAATCCTACAATGAGCAGTACTTC. It codes for CASSLESYNEQYF.